The table lists the clone carrying this T cell receptor (beta chain) with many counts. Trimming pared 1 base from V and 1 base from J, leaving 2 bases between. Germline lookup yields CDR1 SGHDN and CDR2 FVKESK. The CDR3 is made up of 13 amino acids. The repertoire came from unfractionated whole blood and reflected all unsorted peripheral T cells. The data derive from a study of HIV-infected patients and healthy controls. Reverse transcription used 450 to 650 ng RNA and constant-region primers for alpha and beta. Using multiplexing indices, alpha and beta chain libraries were generated apart by chain-specific third strand synthesis. TCRdb re-called the 5' RACE reads through MiXCR, storing one row per CDR3 protein. The sample comprises just over 15,000 distinct CDR3 sequences, roughly 7.7% of which are singletons, and more than 7.5% rests with the top ten.

Sequencing input: blood. The clonotype was recovered from an adult in good health. The chain has TRBV14 and TRBJ1-3; D not certain. The CDR3 region is CASSQASGNTIYF. The CDR3 nucleotides read TGTGCCAGCAGCCAAGCATCTGGAAACACCATATATTTT.